A selection of T cell receptor beta chains follows, all from one sample in a study of identical twins. MiXCR was run by TCRdb on the 5' RACE reads, yielding one entry per CDR3 protein. This table has 650,000 to 800,000 distinct CDR3 sequences, 8.5% to 9% appearing once. These same data were also listed under a study on yellow fever vaccine responses in identical twins.

Sequencing input: PBMCs. The source is a woman between 18 and 29 years old in good health. Both conserved end residues are part of each CDR3. Fields, in order: D gene, J gene, CDR3 length, V gene, CDR3 protein. A D gene is named only where the DNA matches it firmly.

NA,TRBJ2-3,17,TRBV4-1,CASSQEGDLKGLDTQYF
NA,TRBJ2-3,17,TRBV7-9,CASSLSAASLSTDTQYF
NA,TRBJ2-7,12,TRBV3-1,CASSQRGGTQTF
TRBD1,TRBJ2-7,15,TRBV7-9,CASSDAGTGLHEQYF
TRBD1,TRBJ2-7,15,TRBV4-1,CASSLTQGANYEQYF
NA,TRBJ2-7,15,TRBV5-6,CASSVNGRLSYEQYF
NA,TRBJ1-1,13,TRBV6-1,CASTTTVNTEAFF
TRBD2,TRBJ2-7,16,TRBV4-3,CASSQVPSGSDYEQYF
NA,TRBJ1-5,14,TRBV6-2/TRBV6-3,CASKKAGTNQPQHF
NA,TRBJ2-2,14,TRBV12-3/TRBV12-4,CASTGRVNTGELFF
TRBD2,TRBJ2-1,16,TRBV20-1,CSAEKIAGGSLNEQFF
TRBD2,TRBJ2-5,15,TRBV7-8,CASSLVGGRGETQYF
NA,TRBJ2-3,16,TRBV3-1,CASSQDMGFAADTQYF
NA,TRBJ2-3,16,TRBV4-3,CASSQGGGSSTDTQYF